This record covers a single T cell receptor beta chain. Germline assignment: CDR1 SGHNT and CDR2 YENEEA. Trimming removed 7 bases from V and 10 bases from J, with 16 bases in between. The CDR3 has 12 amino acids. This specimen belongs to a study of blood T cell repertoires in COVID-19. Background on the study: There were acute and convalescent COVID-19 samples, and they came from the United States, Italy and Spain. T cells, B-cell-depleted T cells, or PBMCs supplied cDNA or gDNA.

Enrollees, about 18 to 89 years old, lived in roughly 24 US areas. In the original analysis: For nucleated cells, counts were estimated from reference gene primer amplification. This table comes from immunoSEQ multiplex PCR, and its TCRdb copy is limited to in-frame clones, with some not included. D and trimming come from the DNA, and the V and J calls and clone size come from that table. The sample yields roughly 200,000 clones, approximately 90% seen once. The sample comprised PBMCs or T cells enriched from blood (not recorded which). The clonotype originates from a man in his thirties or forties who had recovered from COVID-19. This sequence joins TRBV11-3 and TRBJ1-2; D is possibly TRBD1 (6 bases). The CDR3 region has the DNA TGTGCCAGCAACCAAAAGGACAGAAACTACACCTTC. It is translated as CASNQKDRNYTF.